This TCR beta chain was sequenced during a study of blood T cell repertoires in COVID-19. V was clipped by 2 bases and J by 2 bases, with 11 bases between them. This CDR3 contains 15 residues. Germline CDR1 reads SGDLS; CDR2 reads YYNGEE. Per the original methods: Estimated nucleated cell counts came from reference gene primer amplification. Sequenced by immunoSEQ multiplex PCR; TCRdb stores in-frame clones only, minus some. Clonal size and the V and J genes are those of that table, whereas D and trimming came from the DNA. Seen here are roughly 81,000 clones, approximately 91% observed once, and the top ten hold about 12%.

The specimen was peripheral blood. The receptor's source is a man between 65 and 85 years old with active or convalescent COVID-19. The gene calls are TRBV9 and TRBJ2-1; TRBD1 might be the D (5 bases). The CDR3 DNA reads TGTGCCAGCAGCGTTGCAGACAGCACCTACAATGAGCAGTTCTTC. This codes for CASSVADSTYNEQFF.